The rows below give T cell receptor beta chains drawn from one sample of a study of cytomegalovirus exposure and HLA in healthy donors. Data came from immunoSEQ multiplex PCR; TCRdb stores just in-frame clones and leaves some out. This table has some 120,000 clones, over 70% appearing once. The sequencing sample was made of PBMCs. The receptors here all came from a female donor in good health and CMV-seronegative. CDR3s leave out the opening cysteine and the closing phenylalanine or tryptophan. D genes are given only for firm matches.

D gene: -; V gene: TRBV6-5; CDR3 protein: ASSRASGRSYEQY
D gene: -; V gene: TRBV7-2; CDR3 protein: ASRKGREYTEAF
D gene: TRBD2; V gene: TRBV10-3; CDR3 protein: AISVGLAGAEETQY
D gene: -; V gene: TRBV28; CDR3 protein: ASYPGGRYEKLF
D gene: -; V gene: TRBV19; CDR3 protein: ASSIARVRTYNEQF
D gene: TRBD1; V gene: TRBV5-1; CDR3 protein: ASRMEQGGFNEKLF
D gene: -; V gene: TRBV7-9; CDR3 protein: ASSLEDWRNEQF
D gene: -; V gene: TRBV11-1; CDR3 protein: ASSFARGMETQY
D gene: -; V gene: TRBV12-5; CDR3 protein: ASGLPPDLT
D gene: -; V gene: TRBV5-1; CDR3 protein: ASSLAAGLQETQY
D gene: -; V gene: TRBV7-9; CDR3 protein: ASSTGRNYEQY
D gene: -; V gene: TRBV2; CDR3 protein: ASRERTTTNEKLF
D gene: -; V gene: TRBV7-8; CDR3 protein: ASSPWTQAVSGNTIY
D gene: -; V gene: TRBV28; CDR3 protein: ASSLSGGGLSYGYT
D gene: -; V gene: TRBV19; CDR3 protein: ASTSLGRSPLH
D gene: TRBD1; V gene: TRBV6-1; CDR3 protein: ASRRDRGINQPQH
D gene: TRBD2; V gene: TRBV5-6; CDR3 protein: ASSATTSGKTYEQY
D gene: TRBD1; V gene: TRBV6-1; CDR3 protein: ASSEWHRGTGNTIY
D gene: -; V gene: TRBV6-6; CDR3 protein: ASSYSVYNEQF
D gene: TRBD1; V gene: TRBV10-3; CDR3 protein: AISESDWLVRGTHSKPKRYGYT
D gene: -; V gene: TRBV7-9; CDR3 protein: ASSLGLRRLGGNEQF
D gene: TRBD1; V gene: TRBV4-1; CDR3 protein: ASSQDLVRTGNRNSPLH
D gene: TRBD1; V gene: TRBV4-1; CDR3 protein: ASSQDRQGAREQY
D gene: -; V gene: TRBV11-2; CDR3 protein: ASTIGLRSPDTYNEQF
D gene: TRBD1; V gene: TRBV2; CDR3 protein: ASSERNRGYGNQPQH
D gene: -; V gene: TRBV9; CDR3 protein: AGSVGRGGTQDTQY
D gene: -; V gene: TRBV6-1; CDR3 protein: ASSEAGANTGELF
D gene: TRBD1; V gene: TRBV30; CDR3 protein: AWTDRVDTGELF
D gene: -; V gene: TRBV6-5; CDR3 protein: ASSNGQLNTEAF
D gene: TRBD2; V gene: TRBV5-1; CDR3 protein: ASSLGGLAARADTQY
D gene: TRBD2; V gene: TRBV2; CDR3 protein: ASSDRAGVTSSYNEQF
D gene: TRBD2; V gene: TRBV2; CDR3 protein: ASSYNRLASSYEQY
D gene: -; V gene: TRBV5-1; CDR3 protein: ASSLELGTDTQY
D gene: TRBD1; V gene: TRBV5-1; CDR3 protein: ASSGRQGFDTEAF
D gene: -; V gene: TRBV6-5; CDR3 protein: ASSAGTYEQY
D gene: TRBD1; V gene: TRBV13; CDR3 protein: ASSSGQGAGGYT
D gene: TRBD2; V gene: TRBV2; CDR3 protein: ASSEIGSGDQF
D gene: -; V gene: TRBV9; CDR3 protein: ASSDSRGCNQPQH
D gene: TRBD1; V gene: TRBV27; CDR3 protein: ASSPWTGGAYEQY
D gene: -; V gene: TRBV28; CDR3 protein: ASSPVGSGPGAETQY
D gene: -; V gene: TRBV10-3; CDR3 protein: AISESQGAYSGNTIY
D gene: -; V gene: TRBV19; CDR3 protein: ASSQGASSGNTIY
D gene: -; V gene: TRBV10-2; CDR3 protein: ASSDAQETQY
D gene: -; V gene: TRBV27; CDR3 protein: ASSLGKGYEQY
D gene: TRBD2; V gene: TRBV5-4; CDR3 protein: ASSLGVAGGYEQF
D gene: TRBD2; V gene: TRBV7-9; CDR3 protein: SSSLAMGLAGTYEQY
D gene: -; V gene: TRBV7-2; CDR3 protein: ASSLSLFGYT
D gene: -; V gene: TRBV19; CDR3 protein: ASSPRGRYSYNEQF
D gene: TRBD2; V gene: TRBV5-4; CDR3 protein: ASSLAGATYEQY
D gene: -; V gene: TRBV7-9; CDR3 protein: ASSITVNTEAF
D gene: -; V gene: TRBV28; CDR3 protein: ASRTAGPTYEQY
D gene: TRBD1; V gene: TRBV6-5; CDR3 protein: ASSLPGQGVGVQY
D gene: TRBD2; V gene: TRBV4-2; CDR3 protein: ASSQERVTSGSYEQY
D gene: -; V gene: TRBV5-6; CDR3 protein: ASSFSTGYSNQPQH
D gene: -; V gene: TRBV6-1; CDR3 protein: ASTAAGTGELF
D gene: TRBD2; V gene: TRBV4-2; CDR3 protein: ASSQALRLADYNEQF